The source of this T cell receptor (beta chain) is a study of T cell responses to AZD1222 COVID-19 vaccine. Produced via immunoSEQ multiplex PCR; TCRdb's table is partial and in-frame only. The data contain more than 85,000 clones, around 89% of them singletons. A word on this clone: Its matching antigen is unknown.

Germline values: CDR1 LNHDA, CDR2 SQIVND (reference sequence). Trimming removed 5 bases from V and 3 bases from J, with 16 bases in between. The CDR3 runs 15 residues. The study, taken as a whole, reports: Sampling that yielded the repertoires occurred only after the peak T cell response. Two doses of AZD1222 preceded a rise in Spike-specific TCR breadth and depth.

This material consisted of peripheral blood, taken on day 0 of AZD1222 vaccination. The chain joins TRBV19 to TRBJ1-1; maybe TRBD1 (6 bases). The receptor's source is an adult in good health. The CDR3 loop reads CASSSTGKLDTEAFF. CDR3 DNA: TGTGCCAGTAGTTCTACAGGGAAGTTGGACACTGAAGCTTTCTTT. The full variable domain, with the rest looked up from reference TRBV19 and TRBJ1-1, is DGGITQSPKYLFRKEGQNVTLSCEQNLNHDAMYWYRQDPGQGLRLIYYSQIVNDFQKGDIAEGYSVSREKKESFPLTVTSAQKNPTAFYLCASSSTGKLDTEAFFGQGTRLTVV.